A single sample is the source of the 24 T cell receptor beta chains below, sequenced in a study of blood T cell repertoires in COVID-19. The method was immunoSEQ multiplex PCR; TCRdb's version includes in-frame clones alone and lacks a portion of them. The sample records 100,000 to 150,000 clones, 60% to 80% being singletons. The specimen was peripheral blood. The receptors were sampled from a woman in her sixties or seventies with acute or convalescent COVID-19.

This clone is medium-sized by share. The V gene is TRBV4-1, the J gene TRBJ1-4, with D unresolved. The germline V gene encodes CDR1 MGHRA and CDR2 YSYEKL. Between the trimmed V and J ends, which lost 1 base and 6 bases, there was a span of 12 bases. This CDR3 is built from 15 residues. CDR3 region: CASSQAGEVYEKLFF. The CDR3 bases are TGCGCCAGCAGCCAAGCCGGGGAGGTCTATGAAAAACTGTTTTTT.

This clone was seen only a few times. The rearrangement joins TRBV25-1 to TRBJ1-1; tentative D call: TRBD1 (5 bases). In germline, CDR1 is MGHDK, CDR2 SYGVNS. V was cut by 4 bases and J by 6 bases, with 21 bases left in between. The CDR3 contains 16 residues. CDR3 sequence reads: CASSGQSAGLIPEAFF. CDR3 sequence (DNA): TGTGCCAGCAGTGGCCAGTCTGCAGGGTTAATTCCTGAAGCTTTCTTT.

V and J are TRBV10-3 and TRBJ1-3; 10 positions agree with TRBD1. The CDR3 loop spans 12 amino acids. V lost 10 bases, J lost 7 bases, and 4 bases stayed unmatched. Germline CDR1 ENHRY, CDR2 SYGVKD. CDR3 protein: CATTGGFNTIYF. The CDR3, as DNA: TGTGCCACGACAGGGGGCTTTAACACCATATATTTT.

The chain carries TRBV24-1 and TRBJ1-2; D unclear. CDR1 is KGHDR and CDR2 is SFDVKD in the germline V gene. The ends were cut back, 5 bases at V and 4 bases at J, with 10 bases in the middle. The CDR3 extends over 13 amino acids. CDR3 nucleotide sequence: TGTGCCACCAGTGTAGCTGATTTCTATGGCTACACCTTC. Its protein product is CATSVADFYGYTF.

This clone was detected only once. The J gene is TRBJ2-3, the V gene TRBV15; D gene unclear. Germline V gene sequence: CDR1 LNHNV, CDR2 YYDKDF (reference sequence). This CDR3 has 15 amino acids. Trimming shortened V by 1 base and J by 2 bases, and 10 bases separated the two germline ends. CDR3 DNA: TGTGCCACCAGCAGAGGTGGTAGCTCCACAGATACGCAGTATTTT. It encodes CATSRGGSSTDTQYF.

The chain employs TRBV6-6 and TRBJ2-3, with D tentatively TRBD2 (7 bases). Trimming shortened V by 5 bases and J by 0 bases, and 12 bases separated the two germline ends. The germline V gene encodes CDR1 MNHNY and CDR2 SVGAGI (reference sequence). The CDR3 spans 15 residues. The CDR3 DNA follows: TGTGCCAGCAGTCGAAGGGGGGGGAGCACAGATACGCAGTATTTT. This sequence encodes CASSRRGGSTDTQYF.

This clone has ten or more counts. The rearrangement links TRBV28 to TRBJ2-7; 15 bases are a match to TRBD2. The CDR3 runs to 15 residues. Germline CDR1 MDHEN, CDR2 SYDVKM. V shed 5 bases and J 4 bases; nucleotides not matched to a gene: 3. The CDR3 protein is CASSPGLAGGYEQYF. As DNA, the CDR3 is TGTGCCAGCAGTCCGGGACTAGCGGGGGGATACGAGCAGTACTTC.

This clone was observed a handful of times. V gene TRBV24-1 combines with J gene TRBJ2-1; D unresolved. Trimming removed 4 bases at V and 9 bases at J, with 9 bases between. Germline V gene sequence: CDR1 KGHDR, CDR2 SFDVKD. This CDR3 comprises 12 residues. CDR3 region: CATSDPLLEQFF. The CDR3 bases are TGTGCCACCAGTGACCCGTTACTTGAGCAGTTCTTC.

CDR3 sequence reads: CASSPNGSNQPQHF. The CDR3, as DNA: TGTGCCAGCAGCCCAAACGGTAGCAATCAGCCCCAGCATTTT. This rearrangement joins TRBV21-1 to TRBJ1-5. TRBV21-1 counts as a pseudogene. CDR3 size: 14 residues.

The chain recombines TRBV5-4 with TRBJ2-2, with 9 bases aligning to TRBD2. The J segment lost 4 bases and the V segment lost 4 bases, leaving 5 bases of the junction unmatched. The germline V gene encodes CDR1 SGHNT and CDR2 YYREEE (reference sequence). There are 15 residues in the CDR3. CDR3 protein: CASSVGTSRTGELFF. The CDR3 nucleotides are TGTGCCAGCAGCGTGGGGACTAGCCGCACCGGGGAGCTGTTTTTT.

The gene calls are TRBV6-5 and TRBJ1-2; 8 bases are shared with TRBD1. This CDR3 comprises 13 residues. With V trimmed by 8 bases and J by 8 bases, 10 bases remained unmatched. Germline loops: CDR1 MNHEY, CDR2 SVGAGI. The CDR3 spells CASLSLDREGYTF. The DNA for the CDR3 is TGTGCCAGCCTCTCCTTGGACAGGGAAGGCTACACCTTC.

The V call is TRBV9, the J call TRBJ2-4, with D unclear. V was pared by 0 bases and J by 6 bases, with 7 bases between. Germline CDR1 reads SGDLS; CDR2 reads YYNGEE. The CDR3 loop spans 13 amino acids. CDR3 coding DNA: TGTGCCAGCAGCGTAGGTCTAGGAAACATTCAGTACTTC. This encodes CASSVGLGNIQYF. The variable domain in full, completed from reference TRBV9 and TRBJ2-4, reads DSGVTQTPKHLITATGQRVTLRCSPRSGDLSVYWYQQSLDQGLQFLIQYYNGEERAKGNILERFSAQQFPDLHSELNLSSLELGDSALYFCASSVGLGNIQYFGAGTRLSVL.

The chain carries TRBV6-5 and TRBJ1-6, with D unresolved. The germline V and J ends were trimmed by 0 bases and 5 bases, with 11 bases remaining between them. This CDR3 contains 16 residues. From germline, CDR1 is MNHEY and CDR2 SVGAGI. Here the CDR3 DNA reads TGTGCCAGCAGTTACTCGACGGGGAGCGATAATTCACCCCTCCACTTT. Translating it yields CASSYSTGSDNSPLHF.

In its sample, this clone was seen many times. This sequence joins TRBV25-1 and TRBJ1-1; D possibly corresponds to TRBD1 (5 bases). Trimming took off 5 bases at V and 3 bases at J, with 13 bases between the two ends. Germline V gives CDR1 MGHDK, CDR2 SYGVNS. The CDR3 consists of 14 residues. The CDR3 region has the DNA TGTGCCAGCAGTTTTACAGGTTCCCACACTGAAGCTTTCTTT. This encodes CASSFTGSHTEAFF.

The chain is built from TRBV6-5 and TRBJ1-2; a weak D match, TRBD1 (5 bases). The CDR3 covers 15 residues. Trimming stripped 5 bases from V and 5 bases from J, with 18 bases between. Germline CDR1 and CDR2: MNHEY and SVGAGI. As DNA, the CDR3 is TGTGCCAGCAGTCCGGACAAAGGGGTAGGATATGGCTACACCTTC. Amino acids: CASSPDKGVGYGYTF.

For this clone: A clone one base away is much larger, so this may be a read error. The V and J genes are TRBV7-2 and TRBJ2-2; 16 bases fit TRBD2. The ends lost 5 bases at V and 3 bases at J; junction bases unmatched: 6. This CDR3 region has 18 residues. Looked up from germline, CDR1 is SGHTA and CDR2 is FQGNSA. The DNA for the CDR3 is TGTGCCAGCAGCCAGGGACTAGCGGGGGGGTCTTACACCGGGGAGCTGTTTTTT. Translating gives CASSQGLAGGSYTGELFF.

The chain employs TRBV11-2 and TRBJ2-3, with D unresolved. V lost 1 base, J lost 2 bases, and 10 bases lay in between. The CDR3 covers 15 residues. The germline V gene encodes CDR1 SGHAT and CDR2 FQNNGV. The CDR3 sequence: CASSLVIQHTDTQYF. CDR3 bases: TGTGCCAGCAGCTTAGTCATACAGCACACAGATACGCAGTATTTT.

J is TRBJ2-2 and V is TRBV11-3, with 11 nucleotides matching TRBD1. CDR3 size: 16 residues. V trimming: 4 bases; J trimming: 6 bases; junction bases outside the gene matches: 7. Germline V CDR1 and CDR2: SGHNT, YENEEA. The CDR3 sequence: CASSSPGTGGPGELFF. Here the CDR3 DNA reads TGTGCCAGCAGCTCCCCCGGGACAGGGGGACCCGGGGAGCTGTTTTTT. The whole variable domain, remainder taken from reference TRBV11-3 and TRBJ2-2, is EAGVVQSPRYKIIEKKQPVAFWCNPISGHNTLYWYLQNLGQGPELLIRYENEEAVDDSQLPKDRFSAERLKGVDSTLKIQPAELGDSAVYLCASSSPGTGGPGELFFGEGSRLTVL.

V usage is TRBV28 and J usage is TRBJ2-7; perhaps TRBD2 as D (6 bases). The V end lost 4 bases, the J end lost 3 bases, and 16 bases lay between the germline ends. CDR1 is MDHEN and CDR2 is SYDVKM in the germline V gene. There are 15 residues in the CDR3. CDR3 region: CASSSSGTQSYEQYF. The CDR3 bases are TGTGCCAGCAGTTCCTCCGGGACTCAAAGCTACGAGCAGTACTTC.

The chain is built from TRBV29-1 and TRBJ2-1, with 13 bases aligning to TRBD2. The CDR3 extends over 16 amino acids. Germline CDR1 SQVTM, CDR2 ANQGSEA. The V gene end was trimmed by 4 bases and the J gene end by 7 bases; junction bases not matched to a gene: 10. The CDR3: CSVVLLTSGRGNEQFF. DNA of the CDR3: TGCAGCGTTGTCCTCTTAACTAGCGGGAGGGGGAATGAGCAGTTCTTC.

The chain employs TRBV11-2 and TRBJ2-1; D may be TRBD2 (5 bases). V was clipped by 0 bases and J by 12 bases, with 18 bases between them. The CDR3 length is 15 residues. Germline V gives CDR1 SGHAT, CDR2 FQNNGV. CDR3 nucleotide sequence: TGTGCCAGCAGCTTAGAAGGCGGGCTAGCCCCCTGGCAGTTCTTC. It encodes CASSLEGGLAPWQFF.

V gene TRBV7-6 combines with J gene TRBJ1-6, with 7 bases aligning to TRBD1. The CDR3 is made up of 14 amino acids. CDR1 is SGHVS, CDR2 FNYEAQ, per germline. Losses at the gene ends were 4 bases for V and 9 bases for J; bases not matched to a gene: 6. CDR3 in amino acids: CASSSDRALSPLHF. CDR3 in DNA: TGTGCCAGCAGCTCCGACAGGGCGCTTTCACCCCTCCACTTT.

This sequence joins TRBV5-4 and TRBJ1-4; D remains ambiguous. Looked up from germline, CDR1 is SGHNT and CDR2 is YYREEE (reference sequence). CDR3 size: 14 residues. Trimming took 0 bases from V and 8 from J, leaving 11 bases between them. CDR3 protein: CASSLDSAGEKLFF. The CDR3 bases are TGTGCCAGCAGCTTGGACAGTGCGGGGGAAAAACTGTTTTTT.

This clone was counted a few times. As DNA, the CDR3 is TGTGCCAGCAGTCCTTTAGCGGGGGGAACCGGGGAGCTGTTTTTT. Translation: CASSPLAGGTGELFF. J is TRBJ2-2 and V is TRBV6-5; the match to TRBD2 covers 10 bases. The ends lost 5 bases at V and 5 bases at J; junction bases unmatched: 5. CDR1 is MNHEY, CDR2 SVGAGI, per germline. The CDR3 spans 15 residues.